This TCR beta chain comes out of a study of cytomegalovirus exposure and HLA in healthy donors. Primers included in the PCR were 60 Vbeta and 13 Jbeta primers. This table comes from immunoSEQ multiplex PCR, and its TCRdb copy is limited to in-frame clones, with some not included. The clone table shows more than 50,000 clones, with the ten largest holding roughly 7%. CDR1 and CDR2 from the germline V gene are MNHEY and SMNVEV (reference sequence). The junction had 4 bases not matched to a gene; V was cut back by 5 bases and J by 3 bases. This CDR3 is built from 13 residues. At sampling all donors were nominally healthy, likely with unrecorded immune exposures. Study-level results: For TCR beta chains, V- and J-gene trimming was later linked to a missense DCLRE1C variant. It was assumed in the presence/absence analyses that sequencing depth was roughly uniform across donors.

As concerns this clone: Its antigen is as yet unknown.

The sequencing input was PBMCs. The receptor comes from a woman aged 40 to 49 in good health and CMV-seronegative. The chain links TRBV27 to TRBJ2-7; 7 bases fit TRBD1. CDR3 region: CASSPRQGYEQYF. The DNA for the CDR3 is TGTGCCAGCAGTCCACGACAGGGCTACGAGCAGTACTTC.